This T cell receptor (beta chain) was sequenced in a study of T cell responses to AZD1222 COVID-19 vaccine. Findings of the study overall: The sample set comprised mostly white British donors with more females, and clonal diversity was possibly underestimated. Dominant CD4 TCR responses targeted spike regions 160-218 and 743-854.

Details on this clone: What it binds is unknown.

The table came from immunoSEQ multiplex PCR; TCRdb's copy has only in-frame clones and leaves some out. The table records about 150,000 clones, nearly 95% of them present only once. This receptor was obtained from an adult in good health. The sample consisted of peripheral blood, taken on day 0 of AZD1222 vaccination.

The CDR3 spells CATINLSGNTIYF. The CDR3 DNA sequence: TGTGCCACCATCAACCTCTCTGGAAACACCATATATTTT. The chain has TRBV24-1 and TRBJ1-3; D is unresolved. The CDR3 has 13 residues. The V gene's germline CDR1 is KGHDR and CDR2 SFDVKD. Trimming cost V 8 bases and J 0 bases, with 7 bases left between them.